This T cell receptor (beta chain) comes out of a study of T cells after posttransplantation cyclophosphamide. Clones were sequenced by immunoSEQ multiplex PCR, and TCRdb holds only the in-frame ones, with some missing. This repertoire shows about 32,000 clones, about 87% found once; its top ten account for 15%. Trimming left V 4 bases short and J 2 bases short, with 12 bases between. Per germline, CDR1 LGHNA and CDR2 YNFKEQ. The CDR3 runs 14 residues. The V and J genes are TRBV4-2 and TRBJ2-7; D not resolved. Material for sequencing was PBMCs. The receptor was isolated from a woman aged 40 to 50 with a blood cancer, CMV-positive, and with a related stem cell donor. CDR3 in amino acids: CASSRSGGTYEQYF. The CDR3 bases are TGTGCCAGCAGCCGGAGTGGCGGTACCTACGAGCAGTACTTC.